The rows below give T cell receptor beta chains drawn from one sample of a study of control samples from healthy donors and cancer patients. The repertoire was sequenced with immunoSEQ multiplex PCR; TCRdb's copy has only in-frame clones and lacks some. The table shows 80,000 to 100,000 clones, with roughly 92% occurring only once. Specimen: blood. Every receptor here comes from a human donor in good health. The donor label of this sample is uncertain. CDR3s leave out the opening cysteine and the closing phenylalanine or tryptophan. Fields, in order: V gene, J gene, CDR3 protein.

v_call: TRBV5-4; j_call: TRBJ2-5; cdr3_aa: ASSLPQVRQETQY
v_call: TRBV19; j_call: TRBJ1-4; cdr3_aa: ARTFTKGSGNEKLF
v_call: TRBV12-3/TRBV12-4; j_call: TRBJ1-3; cdr3_aa: ASSPGGGNTIY
v_call: TRBV4-1; j_call: TRBJ2-2; cdr3_aa: ASSQERANTGELF
v_call: TRBV4-1; j_call: TRBJ1-2; cdr3_aa: ASSRGYT
v_call: TRBV3-1/TRBV3-2; j_call: TRBJ1-5; cdr3_aa: ASCEGGNQPQH
v_call: TRBV5-4; j_call: TRBJ2-7; cdr3_aa: ASSWGGYEQY
v_call: TRBV2; j_call: TRBJ2-5; cdr3_aa: ASSGREEQETQY
v_call: TRBV3-1/TRBV3-2; j_call: TRBJ1-6; cdr3_aa: ASSQAGSYNSPLH
v_call: TRBV7-2; j_call: TRBJ2-3; cdr3_aa: ASSPQGGLNTQY
v_call: TRBV19; j_call: TRBJ2-2; cdr3_aa: ASSMVTGGNTGELF
v_call: TRBV19; j_call: TRBJ1-5; cdr3_aa: ASSMTAQQPQH
v_call: TRBV12-3/TRBV12-4; j_call: TRBJ2-7; cdr3_aa: ASSLEGHEQY
v_call: TRBV11-1; j_call: TRBJ2-1; cdr3_aa: ASSLDDPGLNEQF
v_call: TRBV14; j_call: TRBJ1-6; cdr3_aa: ASGQVSSSPLH